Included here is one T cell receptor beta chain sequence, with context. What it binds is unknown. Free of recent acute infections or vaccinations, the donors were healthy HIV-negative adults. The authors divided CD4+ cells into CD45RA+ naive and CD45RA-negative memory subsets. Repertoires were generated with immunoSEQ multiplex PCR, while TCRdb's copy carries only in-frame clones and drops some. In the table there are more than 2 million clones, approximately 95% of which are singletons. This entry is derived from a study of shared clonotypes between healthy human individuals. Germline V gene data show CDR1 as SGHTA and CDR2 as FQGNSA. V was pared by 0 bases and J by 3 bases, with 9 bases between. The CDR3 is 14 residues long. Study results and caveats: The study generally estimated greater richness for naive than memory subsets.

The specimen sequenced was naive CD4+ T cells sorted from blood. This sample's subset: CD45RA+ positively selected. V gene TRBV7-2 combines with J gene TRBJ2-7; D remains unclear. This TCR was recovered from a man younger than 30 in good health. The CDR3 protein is CASSLAPVGYEQYF. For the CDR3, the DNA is TGTGCCAGCAGCTTAGCTCCAGTGGGCTACGAGCAGTACTTC.